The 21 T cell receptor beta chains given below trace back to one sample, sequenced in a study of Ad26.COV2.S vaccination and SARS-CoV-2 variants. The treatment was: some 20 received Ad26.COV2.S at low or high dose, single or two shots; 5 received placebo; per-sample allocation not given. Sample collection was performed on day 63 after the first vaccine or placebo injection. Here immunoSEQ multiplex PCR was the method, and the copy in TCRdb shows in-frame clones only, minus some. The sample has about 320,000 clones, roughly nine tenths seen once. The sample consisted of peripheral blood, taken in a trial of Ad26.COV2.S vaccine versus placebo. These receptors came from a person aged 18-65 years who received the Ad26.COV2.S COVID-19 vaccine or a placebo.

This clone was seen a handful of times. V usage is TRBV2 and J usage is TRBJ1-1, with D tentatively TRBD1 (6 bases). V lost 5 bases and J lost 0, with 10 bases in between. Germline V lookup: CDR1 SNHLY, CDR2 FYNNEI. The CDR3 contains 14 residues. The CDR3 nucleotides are TGTGCCAGCAGTCGGGACATTATGAACACTGAAGCTTTCTTT. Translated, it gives CASSRDIMNTEAFF.

The CDR3 protein is CASSPSLLAGASTDTQYF. The CDR3 nucleotides read TGTGCCAGCTCACCATCCCTACTAGCGGGGGCTAGCACAGATACGCAGTATTTT. This rearrangement joins TRBV18 to TRBJ2-3, with 11 positions matching TRBD2. V lost 2 bases to trimming and J lost 0 bases; unmatched junction nucleotides: 7. Per the germline V gene, CDR1 is KGHSH and CDR2 is LQKENI. The CDR3 is 18 amino acids.

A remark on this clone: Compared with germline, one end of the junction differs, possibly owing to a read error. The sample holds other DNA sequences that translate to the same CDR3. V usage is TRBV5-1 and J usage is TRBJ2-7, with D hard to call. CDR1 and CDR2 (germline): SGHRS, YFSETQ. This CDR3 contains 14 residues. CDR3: CASSLARQRYEQYF. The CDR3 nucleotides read TGCGCCAGCAGCTTGGCCAGGCAGAGATACGAGCAGTATTTC.

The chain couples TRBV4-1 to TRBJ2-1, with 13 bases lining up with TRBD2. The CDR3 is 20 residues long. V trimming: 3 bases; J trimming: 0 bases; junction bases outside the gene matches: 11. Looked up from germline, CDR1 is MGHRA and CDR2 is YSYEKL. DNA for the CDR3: TGCGCCAGCAGCCACCCTGCGAGACTAGCGGGGGGTAGCTCCTACAATGAGCAGTTCTTC. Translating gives CASSHPARLAGGSSYNEQFF.

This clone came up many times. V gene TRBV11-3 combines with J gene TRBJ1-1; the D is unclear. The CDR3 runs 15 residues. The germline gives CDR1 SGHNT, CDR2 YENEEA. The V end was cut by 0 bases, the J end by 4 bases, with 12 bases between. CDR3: CASSLDYYGATEAFF. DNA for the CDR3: TGTGCCAGCAGCTTAGATTATTACGGTGCCACTGAAGCTTTCTTT.

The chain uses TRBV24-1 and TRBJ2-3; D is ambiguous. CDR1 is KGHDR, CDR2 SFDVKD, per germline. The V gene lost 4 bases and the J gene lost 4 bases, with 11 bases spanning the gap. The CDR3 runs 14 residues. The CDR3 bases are TGTGCCACCAGTGAATCAGCGCGTTCAGATACGCAGTATTTT. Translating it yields CATSESARSDTQYF.

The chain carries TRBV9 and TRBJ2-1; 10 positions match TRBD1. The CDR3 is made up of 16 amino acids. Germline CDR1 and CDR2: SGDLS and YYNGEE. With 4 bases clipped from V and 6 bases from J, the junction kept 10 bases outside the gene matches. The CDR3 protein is CASSPSGQGGTNEQFF. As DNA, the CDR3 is TGTGCCAGCAGCCCCTCCGGACAGGGGGGGACCAATGAGCAGTTCTTC.

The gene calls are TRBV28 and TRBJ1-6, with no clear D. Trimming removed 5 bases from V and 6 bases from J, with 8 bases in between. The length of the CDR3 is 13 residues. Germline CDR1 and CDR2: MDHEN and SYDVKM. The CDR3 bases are TGTGCCAGCAGTATGACACCTAATTCACCCCTCCACTTT. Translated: CASSMTPNSPLHF.

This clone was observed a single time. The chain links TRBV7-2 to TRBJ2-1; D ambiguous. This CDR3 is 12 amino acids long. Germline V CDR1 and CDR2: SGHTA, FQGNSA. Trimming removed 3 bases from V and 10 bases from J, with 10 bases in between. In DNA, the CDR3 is TGTGCCAGCAGCTTGCCGGCCCCCGAGCAGTTCTTC. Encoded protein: CASSLPAPEQFF.

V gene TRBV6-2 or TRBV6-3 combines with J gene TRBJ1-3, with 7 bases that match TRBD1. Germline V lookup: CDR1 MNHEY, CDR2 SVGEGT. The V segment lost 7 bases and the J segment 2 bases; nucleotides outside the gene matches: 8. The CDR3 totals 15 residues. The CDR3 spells CASNPQGSPGNTIYF. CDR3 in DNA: TGTGCCAGCAACCCACAGGGGAGCCCTGGAAACACCATATATTTT.

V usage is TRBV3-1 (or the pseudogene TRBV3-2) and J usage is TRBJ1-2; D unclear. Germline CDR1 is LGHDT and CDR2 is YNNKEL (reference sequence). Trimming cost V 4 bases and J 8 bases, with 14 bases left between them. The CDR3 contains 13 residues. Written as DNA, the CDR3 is TGTGCCAGCAGCCCATACACCGGTGCAGGCTACACCTTC. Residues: CASSPYTGAGYTF.

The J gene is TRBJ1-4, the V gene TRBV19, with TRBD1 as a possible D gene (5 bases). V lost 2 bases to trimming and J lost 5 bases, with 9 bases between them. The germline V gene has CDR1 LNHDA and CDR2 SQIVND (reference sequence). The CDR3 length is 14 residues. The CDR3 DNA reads TGTGCCAGTAGTATAACAGGAGGAAATGAAAAACTGTTTTTT. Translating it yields CASSITGGNEKLFF.

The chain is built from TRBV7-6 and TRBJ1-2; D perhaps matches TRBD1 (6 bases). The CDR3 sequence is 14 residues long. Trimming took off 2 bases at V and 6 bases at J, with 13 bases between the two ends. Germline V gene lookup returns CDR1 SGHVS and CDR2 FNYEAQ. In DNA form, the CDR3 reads TGTGCCAGCAGCTTAAACAGGGTTTTAGATGGCTACACCTTC. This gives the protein CASSLNRVLDGYTF.

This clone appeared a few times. CDR3 sequence (DNA): TGTGCCAGCAGCGACCTCAGGGATCGTGGCTACACCTTC. Protein sequence: CASSDLRDRGYTF. This chain connects TRBV7-9 to TRBJ1-2, with D perhaps matching TRBD1 (5 bases). The CDR3 loop spans 13 amino acids. The germline V gene has CDR1 SEHNR and CDR2 FQNEAQ (reference sequence). Trimming shortened V by 5 bases and J by 7 bases, and 14 bases separated the two germline ends.

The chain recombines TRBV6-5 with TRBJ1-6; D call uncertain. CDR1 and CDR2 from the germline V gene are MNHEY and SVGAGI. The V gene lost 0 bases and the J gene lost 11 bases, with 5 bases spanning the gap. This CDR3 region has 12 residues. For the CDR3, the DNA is TGTGCCAGCAGTTACTCGTGGGCACCCCTCCACTTT. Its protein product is CASSYSWAPLHF.

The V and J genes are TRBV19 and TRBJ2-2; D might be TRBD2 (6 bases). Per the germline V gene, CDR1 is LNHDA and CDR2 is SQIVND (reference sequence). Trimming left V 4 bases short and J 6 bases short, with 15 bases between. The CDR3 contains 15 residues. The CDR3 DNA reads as TGTGCCAGTAGTAGGGAGGCAGGGAGGCCCGGGGAGCTGTTTTTT. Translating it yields CASSREAGRPGELFF. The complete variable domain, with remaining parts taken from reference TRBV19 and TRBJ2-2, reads DGGITQSPKYLFRKEGQNVTLSCEQNLNHDAMYWYRQDPGQGLRLIYYSQIVNDFQKGDIAEGYSVSREKKESFPLTVTSAQKNPTAFYLCASSREAGRPGELFFGEGSRLTVL.

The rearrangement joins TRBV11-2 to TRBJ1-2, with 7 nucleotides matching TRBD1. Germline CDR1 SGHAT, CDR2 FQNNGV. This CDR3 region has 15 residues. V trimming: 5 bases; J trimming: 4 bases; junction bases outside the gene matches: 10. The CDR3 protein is CASSPSLQGTYGYTF. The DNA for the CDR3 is TGTGCCAGCAGCCCCTCGCTACAGGGGACCTATGGCTACACCTTC.

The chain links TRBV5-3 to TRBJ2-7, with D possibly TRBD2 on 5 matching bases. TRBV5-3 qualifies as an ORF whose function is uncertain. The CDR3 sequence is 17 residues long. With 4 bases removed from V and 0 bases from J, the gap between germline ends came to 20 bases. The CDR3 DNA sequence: TGTGCCAGAAGCCCGGGAACGCCGGCCCCTAGCTCCTACGAGCAGTACGTC. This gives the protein CARSPGTPAPSSYEQYV.

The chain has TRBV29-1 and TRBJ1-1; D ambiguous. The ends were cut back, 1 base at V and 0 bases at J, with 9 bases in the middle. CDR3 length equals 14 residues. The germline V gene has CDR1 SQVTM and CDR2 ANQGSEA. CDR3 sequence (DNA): TGCAGCGTTGAAGGTGGAGGGATGAACACTGAAGCTTTCTTT. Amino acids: CSVEGGGMNTEAFF.

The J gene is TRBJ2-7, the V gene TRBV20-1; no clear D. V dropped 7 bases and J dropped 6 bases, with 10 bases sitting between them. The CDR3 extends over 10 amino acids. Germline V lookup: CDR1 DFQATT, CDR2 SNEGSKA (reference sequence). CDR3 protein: CSVGASEQYV. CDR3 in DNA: TGCAGTGTTGGAGCGTCCGAGCAGTACGTC.

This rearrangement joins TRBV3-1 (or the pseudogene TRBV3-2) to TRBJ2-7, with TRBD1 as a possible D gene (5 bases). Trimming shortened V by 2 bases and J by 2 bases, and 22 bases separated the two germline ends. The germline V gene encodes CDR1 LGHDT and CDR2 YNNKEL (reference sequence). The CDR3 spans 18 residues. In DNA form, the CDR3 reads TGTGCCAGCAGCCAATCGACAGAAACAAAAACCAAAACCTACGAGCAGTACGTC. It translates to CASSQSTETKTKTYEQYV.